These 5 T cell receptor beta chains were sequenced from one sample in a study of blood T cells in healthy people across ages. Primers used in a second PCR of roughly 6 to 11 cycles were a sample-barcoded 5' primer and a J-beta primer mix. TCRdb fed the 5' RACE reads into MiXCR, producing one record per CDR3 protein. This table has about 800,000 distinct CDR3 sequences, approximately 25% appearing once. A further study also used this sample, focusing on T cells of mothers and their children.

The sample comprised blood. The receptors were gathered from a boy younger than 18 in good health.

This rearrangement joins TRBV4-3 to TRBJ1-1; D gene ambiguous. V lost 0 bases, J lost 5 bases, and 10 bases lay in between. Germline CDR1 LGHNA, CDR2 YSLEER. This CDR3 is built from 14 residues. CDR3 nucleotides: TGCGCCAGCAGCCAAGACCTGGTTTGGACTGAAGCTTTCTTT. It yields the protein CASSQDLVWTEAFF.

This clonotype was recorded a few times. The genes are TRBV28 and TRBJ2-3; a weak D match, TRBD1 (5 bases). CDR3 length: 10 amino acids. V shed 5 bases and J shed 9 bases, with 6 bases lying between them. Germline V gives CDR1 MDHEN, CDR2 SYDVKM. CDR3: CASSRGTQYF. The CDR3 coding sequence is TGTGCCAGCAGTAGGGGCACGCAGTATTTT.

This clonotype was counted between two and nine times. The genes are TRBV29-1 and TRBJ1-5; the D is unclear. CDR1 and CDR2 (germline): SQVTM, ANQGSEA. This CDR3 is built from 13 residues. With 5 bases removed from V and 2 bases from J, the gap between germline ends came to 10 bases. The CDR3 here is CSVTGDGNQPQHF. DNA of the CDR3: TGCAGCGTTACCGGGGATGGCAATCAGCCCCAGCATTTT.

This clonotype was picked up many times. The rearrangement joins TRBV29-1 to TRBJ2-4; D not certain. Germline loops: CDR1 SQVTM, CDR2 ANQGSEA. V lost 2 bases to trimming and J lost 9 bases, with 20 bases between them. This CDR3 spans 15 amino acids. The CDR3 DNA reads as TGCAGCGTTGAAATTTATTCGGTCGGCGTGGTCATTCAGTACTTC. Translation gives CSVEIYSVGVVIQYF.

The CDR3 DNA follows: TGTGCCAGCAGTTTCCAGATCGACTCGAACACTGAAGCTTTCTTT. This codes for CASSFQIDSNTEAFF. The rearrangement joins TRBV28 to TRBJ1-1; no definite D call. The CDR3 covers 15 residues. The germline V and J ends were trimmed by 3 bases and 1 base, with 12 bases remaining between them. CDR1 MDHEN and CDR2 SYDVKM come from the germline V gene.